This TCR beta chain was sequenced during a study of cytomegalovirus exposure and HLA in healthy donors. The CDR3 is 15 residues long. The J segment lost 8 bases and the V segment lost 4 bases, leaving 4 bases of the junction unmatched. CDR1 and CDR2 from the germline V gene are MRHNA and SNTAGT. The PCR contained 60 Vbeta and 13 Jbeta primers. The data were produced by immunoSEQ multiplex PCR, yet TCRdb's version contains in-frame clones alone and is incomplete. In all, the sample yields more than 130,000 clones. Points from the study as a whole: Testing in vitro showed a few CMV-associated chains specific for CMV antigens. Roughly uniform depth of sequencing across donors was assumed in presence/absence analyses. Clonal expansion was found to be greater in HLA-associated TCR beta chains than in equally common others in a later analysis.

In the case of this clone: As yet, its antigen is unknown.

This clonotype originated in a man in his forties in good health and CMV-seronegative. The sequencing sample was made of PBMCs. The chain carries TRBV6-4 and TRBJ2-1, with 14 positions matching TRBD2. DNA of the CDR3: TGTGCCAGCAGTGGACTAGCGGGGGGGCCGGATGAGCAGTTCTTC. This encodes CASSGLAGGPDEQFF.